The rows below give T cell receptor beta chains drawn from one sample of a study of identical twins. Each CDR3 protein gets one entry after TCRdb re-called the 5' RACE reads with MiXCR. The data show roughly 540,000 distinct CDR3 sequences, 22% seen once. A further study also used this sample, focusing on T cells expressing NK-cell markers.

Sequencing input: CD4+ T cells sorted from blood. The source is a woman between 18 and 30 years old in good health. CDR3s include the opening cysteine and the closing phenylalanine or tryptophan. D genes are given only for firm matches. Some rows have no size entry. The others give once, few or many, or a class for an expanded clone.

size	V	D	J	DNA	CDR3
few	TRBV4-3	-	TRBJ2-7	TGCGCCAGCAGCCAAGAGGGAGTGGGTCGGATGGGGCAGTACTTC	CASSQEGVGRMGQYF
-	TRBV21-1	-	TRBJ2-7	TGTGCCAAAACCCCCCCCTTACCGGACCGAAGCTACGAGCAGTACTTC	CAKTPPLPDRSYEQYF
few	TRBV29-1	-	TRBJ2-5	TGCAGCGCGGGGGACACCGGGCGGGAGACCCAGTACTTC	CSAGDTGRETQYF
-	TRBV6-1	-	TRBJ2-4	TGTGCCAGCAGTAATCAACGAGGAGACATTCAGTACTTC	CASSNQRGDIQYF
-	TRBV7-8	TRBD1	TRBJ1-2	TGTGCCAGCACCCCGGTCTCGACAGGGGGAAATGGCTACACCTTC	CASTPVSTGGNGYTF
few	TRBV20-1	TRBD2	TRBJ2-1	TGCAGTGCAATACTAGCGGGGGGTCCCTACAATGAGCAGTTCTTC	CSAILAGGPYNEQFF
many	TRBV9	TRBD1	TRBJ2-2	TGTGCCAGCAGCGCGGACAGGCTCAACACCGGGGAGCTGTTTTTT	CASSADRLNTGELFF
-	TRBV7-2	TRBD2	TRBJ2-5	TGTGCCAGCAGCTTGCGGGAGGAAGAGACCCAGTACTTC	CASSLREEETQYF
-	TRBV20-1	TRBD1	TRBJ2-7	TGCAGTGCTATGACAGGGGGGCCTCTCGAGCAGTACTTC	CSAMTGGPLEQYF
many	TRBV29-1	TRBD2	TRBJ2-3	TGCAGCGTGCACCCGGGACTACGTGATCCGTATTTT	CSVHPGLRDPYF
many	TRBV4-2	TRBD2	TRBJ2-2	TGTGCCAGCAGCCCCGGACTAGCGGGGTTCACCGGGGAGCTGTTTTTT	CASSPGLAGFTGELFF